The present TCR beta chain was sequenced within a study of blood T cell repertoires in COVID-19. In germline, CDR1 is SGHDT, CDR2 YYEEEE. V was trimmed by 4 bases and J by 0 bases, leaving 7 bases between them. This CDR3 region has 14 residues. Sequencing used immunoSEQ multiplex PCR; TCRdb keeps in-frame clones, though not all of them. The profile shows some 290,000 clones, 65% to 90% of them singletons. The chain carries TRBV5-6 and TRBJ2-2; D gene unclear. Sequencing was performed on peripheral blood. The source of this sequence is a woman in her fifties or sixties with active or convalescent COVID-19. The CDR3 bases are TGTGCCAGCAGCCCCCCCACGAACACCGGGGAGCTGTTTTTT. It specifies CASSPPTNTGELFF.